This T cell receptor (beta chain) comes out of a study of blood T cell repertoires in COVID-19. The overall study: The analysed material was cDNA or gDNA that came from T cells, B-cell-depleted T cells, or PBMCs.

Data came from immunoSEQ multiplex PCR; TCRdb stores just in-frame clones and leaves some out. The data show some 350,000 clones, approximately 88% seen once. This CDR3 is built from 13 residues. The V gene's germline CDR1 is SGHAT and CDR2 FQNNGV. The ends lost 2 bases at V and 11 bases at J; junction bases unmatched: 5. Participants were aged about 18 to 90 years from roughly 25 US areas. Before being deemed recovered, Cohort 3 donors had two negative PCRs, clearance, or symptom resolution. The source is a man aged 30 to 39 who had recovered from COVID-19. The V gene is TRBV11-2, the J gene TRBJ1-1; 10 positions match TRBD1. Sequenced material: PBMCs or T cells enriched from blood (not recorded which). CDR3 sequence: CASSLRQGASAFF. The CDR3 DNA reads TGTGCCAGCAGCTTAAGACAGGGGGCAAGTGCTTTCTTT. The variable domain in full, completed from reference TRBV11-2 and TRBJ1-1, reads EAGVAQSPRYKIIEKRQSVAFWCNPISGHATLYWYQQILGQGPKLLIQFQNNGVVDDSQLPKDRFSAERLKGVDSTLKIQPAKLEDSAVYLCASSLRQGASAFFGQGTRLTVV.